This TCR beta chain was identified in a study of T-cell reconstitution after alpha-beta-depleted transplantation in children. As it was prepared, the TCRbeta library received unique molecular identifiers. Each CDR3 protein is one row after TCRdb ran MiXCR on the PCR reads. This sample has about 610,000 distinct CDR3 sequences; about 10% occur once, and the top ten carry 4%. This clonotype was observed a handful of times. Germline CDR1 DFQATT, CDR2 SNEGSKA (reference sequence). The CDR3 length is 11 residues. Deletions cut 7 bases from V and 2 bases from J, with 6 bases between. The input for sequencing was PBMCs from the stem cell graft donor, taken from the stem cell graft. The receptor comes from a human donor who donated a stem cell graft to a child with acute myeloid leukemia. The genes are TRBV20-1 and TRBJ2-4; D remains ambiguous. The CDR3 loop reads CSEGSKNIQYF. The DNA for the CDR3 is TGCAGTGAGGGTTCCAAAAACATTCAGTACTTC.